This T cell receptor (beta chain) is from a study of preoperative IRX-2 immunotherapy in early breast cancer. Repertoires were generated with immunoSEQ multiplex PCR, while TCRdb's copy carries only in-frame clones and drops some. The table lists a few thousand clones, around 80% of them singletons, with 5.6% in the top ten. Trimming took off 4 bases at V and 8 bases at J, with 8 bases between the two ends. The CDR3 length is 12 residues. Germline values: CDR1 MDHEN, CDR2 SYDVKM. Regarding treatment: preoperative locoregional IRX-2 cytokine immunotherapy. This phase Ib study tested locoregional IRX-2 cytokine immunotherapy given before surgery.

The receptor comes from a human donor with breast cancer. The chain combines TRBV28 with TRBJ2-2; D not resolved. This specimen was tumor tissue, taken before IRX-2 immunotherapy. The CDR3, as DNA: TGTGCCAGCAGTTCTCCTACGGGGGAGCTGTTTTTT. Translated: CASSSPTGELFF. Using reference TRBV28 and TRBJ2-2 for the parts outside the CDR3, the full variable domain is DVKVTQSSRYLVKRTGEKVFLECVQDMDHENMFWYRQDPGLGLRLIYFSYDVKMKEKGDIPEGYSVSREKKERFSLILESASTNQTSMYLCASSSPTGELFFGEGSRLTVL.